The T cell receptor (beta chain) under discussion was sequenced for a study of T cell clonality in common variable immunodeficiency. Profiling relied on immunoSEQ multiplex PCR, and the TCRdb table lists in-frame clones only, not all of them. The record shows some 42,000 clones for this sample, with no singletons present. Study conclusions and caveats: Compared with healthy controls, CVID subjects showed increased TCRbeta clonality, mostly in about a third. Common variable immunodeficiency TCR beta sequences reportedly had fewer deletions and N-nucleotide insertions. CVID patient heterogeneity limited repertoire-clinical complication correlations.

Heparinized whole blood, about 5 to 9 ml, came from each donor. CDR3 length equals 15 residues. Trimming pared 5 bases from V and 0 bases from J, leaving 13 bases between. Germline V gene data show CDR1 as SGHTA and CDR2 as FQGNSA. The sample holds many counts of this clone. Its antigen is as yet unknown. The read halts 3 residues ahead of the CDR3 end, with the missing end drawn from the germline J gene. Material for sequencing was peripheral blood mononuclear cells. This clonotype originated in a human donor with common variable immunodeficiency. The chain employs TRBV7-2 and TRBJ1-1; D possibly corresponds to TRBD1 (6 bases). The covered CDR3 bases are TGTGCCAGCAGCCAAGGGGGGGTAATGAACACTGAA. Translated: CASSQGGVMNTE. In full, the CDR3 is CASSQGGVMNTEAFF. Together with reference TRBV7-2 and TRBJ1-1, the CDR3 gives the full variable domain: GAGVSQSPSNKVTEKGKDVELRCDPISGHTALYWYRQSLGQGLEFLIYFQGNSAPDKSGLPSDRFSAERTGGSVSTLTIQRTQQEDSAVYLCASSQGGVMNTEAFFGQGTRLTVV.